Presented here are 26 T cell receptor beta chains from one specimen sequenced in a study of blood T cells in healthy people across ages. With a J-beta primer mix and a sample-barcoded 5' primer, a second PCR ran 7 to 11 cycles. TCRdb reprocessed the 5' RACE reads via MiXCR and lists one record per CDR3 protein. The data hold around 520,000 distinct CDR3 sequences, with about 29% observed a single time. The data were also submitted as part of a second study, on T cells of mothers and their children.

Input material: blood. These receptors came from a boy younger than 10 in good health.

The chain joins TRBV7-2 to TRBJ1-1; possibly TRBD1 for D (6 bases). V dropped 1 base and J dropped 4 bases, with 16 bases sitting between them. This CDR3 is built from 16 residues. CDR1 is SGHTA, CDR2 FQGNSA, per germline. CDR3 bases: TGTGCCAGCAGCTTAGGATTCGGGGGCGTAGGCACTGAAGCTTTCTTT. Translation gives CASSLGFGGVGTEAFF.

The table lists this clonotype with a few counts. The chain carries TRBV18 and TRBJ2-2; a weak D match, TRBD1 (6 bases). The CDR3 is 11 residues long. V was trimmed by 4 bases and J by 11 bases, leaving 8 bases between them. From germline, CDR1 is KGHSH and CDR2 LQKENI. The CDR3 loop reads CASSRTDELFF. CDR3 in DNA: TGTGCCAGCTCACGGACAGATGAGCTGTTTTTT.

The rearrangement joins TRBV29-1 to TRBJ2-1, with D tentatively TRBD1 or TRBD2 (5 bases each). CDR1 SQVTM and CDR2 ANQGSEA come from the germline V gene. V was clipped by 3 bases and J by 7 bases, with 10 bases between them. This CDR3 spans 12 amino acids. DNA for the CDR3: TGCAGCGTTGAGGGGACGGGGAATGAGCAGTTCTTC. Amino acid sequence: CSVEGTGNEQFF.

This sequence joins TRBV23-1 and TRBJ2-1; maybe TRBD1 (6 bases). TRBV23-1 qualifies as an ORF whose function is uncertain. V lost 4 bases and J lost 0, with 10 bases in between. CDR3 length equals 15 residues. The CDR3 loop is CASSPGHSSYNEQFF. The CDR3 coding sequence is TGCGCCAGCAGTCCGGGACATAGCTCCTACAATGAGCAGTTCTTC.

A single count supports this clonotype. V and J are TRBV6-2 or TRBV6-3 and TRBJ1-2, with 8 bases lining up with TRBD1. Germline V gene lookup returns CDR1 MNHEY and CDR2 SVGEGT. The CDR3 totals 14 residues. V lost 0 bases and J lost 7; bases outside the gene matches: 4. DNA for the CDR3: TGTGCCAGCAGTTACTCGGCAGGGGGCCTTGGCTACACCTTC. Its protein product is CASSYSAGGLGYTF.

CDR3 loop: CASGLSVQETQYF. In DNA form, the CDR3 reads TGTGCTAGTGGTTTGTCTGTCCAAGAGACCCAGTACTTC. The chain combines TRBV12-5 with TRBJ2-5, with D uncertain. Germline CDR1 and CDR2: LGHNT and FRNRAP. The V end lost 2 bases, the J end lost 1 base, and 5 bases lay between the germline ends. CDR3 length: 13 residues.

The chain recombines TRBV3-1 with TRBJ2-7; 8 bases match TRBD2. The CDR3 consists of 13 residues. Germline V gene lookup returns CDR1 LGHDT and CDR2 YNNKEL (reference sequence). The V gene end was trimmed by 3 bases and the J gene end by 4 bases; junction bases not matched to a gene: 2. The CDR3 loop reads CASSQREDYEQYF. Here the CDR3 DNA reads TGTGCCAGCAGCCAGCGGGAGGATTACGAGCAGTACTTC.

V and J are TRBV21-1 and TRBJ2-2; whether TRBD2, the table's D call, matches the DNA was not checked. TRBV21-1 is tagged as a pseudogene. CDR3 length: 18 amino acids. CDR3 nucleotides: TGTGCCAGCAGCCCGGCCGGGACTTCCTACGCGAACACCGGGGAGCTGTTTTTT. Translated: CASSPAGTSYANTGELFF.

The chain has TRBV20-1 and TRBJ2-5; 8 nucleotides align to TRBD1. Germline V gene sequence: CDR1 DFQATT, CDR2 SNEGSKA (reference sequence). CDR3 length: 15 residues. With 6 bases clipped from V and 2 bases from J, the junction kept 11 bases outside the gene matches. The CDR3 protein is CSANPGGSIQETQYF. CDR3 sequence (DNA): TGCAGTGCCAATCCAGGGGGCAGTATTCAAGAGACCCAGTACTTC.

This chain connects TRBV30 to TRBJ2-3, with 10 positions matching TRBD2. Looked up from germline, CDR1 is GTSNPN and CDR2 is SVGIG (reference sequence). The CDR3 length is 15 residues. Germline trimming cut 2 bases from V and 4 bases from J; bases unmatched to any gene: 6. The CDR3 DNA reads TGTGCCTGGAGTAACCCCCTAGCGGGAGCAGATACGCAGTATTTT. Translating gives CAWSNPLAGADTQYF.

CDR3 bases: TGTGCCAGCAGTGAAGAGGGATGGCTAGCGGGGGCCTACAATGAGCAGTTCTTC. Amino acids: CASSEEGWLAGAYNEQFF. This chain links TRBV2 with TRBJ2-5; 10 bases are a match to TRBD2. The DNA matches TRBJ2-1 better at its end, which makes the J call doubtful. The CDR3 loop spans 18 amino acids. Germline V gene lookup returns CDR1 SNHLY and CDR2 FYNNEI.

The chain joins TRBV6-5 to TRBJ2-3, with TRBD2 matching over 10 bases. CDR1 and CDR2 (germline): MNHEY, SVGAGI. V lost 0 bases and J lost 11; bases outside the gene matches: 5. The CDR3 runs to 14 residues. The CDR3: CASSYSGTSGVQYF. CDR3 coding DNA: TGTGCCAGCAGTTACTCGGGAACTAGCGGGGTGCAGTATTTT.

This clonotype has a single count. The gene calls are TRBV12-3 or TRBV12-4 and TRBJ2-5, with D unclear. With 5 bases removed from V and 3 bases from J, the gap between germline ends came to 16 bases. The CDR3 contains 15 residues. The CDR3 sequence is CASSPSIGRKETQYF. DNA for the CDR3: TGTGCCAGCAGTCCCTCTATCGGACGGAAAGAGACCCAGTACTTC.

CDR3 bases: TGCGCCAGCAGCTTGGTAGGGGCTGGTCAGCCCCAGCATTTT. As protein: CASSLVGAGQPQHF. V and J are TRBV5-1 and TRBJ1-5; D possibly corresponds to TRBD1 (5 bases). The CDR3 totals 14 residues. The ends were cut back, 0 bases at V and 6 bases at J, with 10 bases in the middle. Germline CDR1 and CDR2: SGHRS and YFSETQ. The full variable domain, completed using reference TRBV5-1 and TRBJ1-5, is KAGVTQTPRYLIKTRGQQVTLSCSPISGHRSVSWYQQTPGQGLQFLFEYFSETQRNKGNFPGRFSGRQFSNSRSEMNVSTLELGDSALYLCASSLVGAGQPQHFGDGTRLSIL.

The chain's CDR3 is CASSEGTYTEAFF. The CDR3 region has the DNA TGCGCCAGCAGCGAAGGTACCTACACTGAAGCTTTCTTT. The chain combines TRBV5-1 with TRBJ1-1, with D unresolved. This CDR3 comprises 13 residues. Per the germline V gene, CDR1 is SGHRS and CDR2 is YFSETQ. Trimming left V 4 bases short and J 3 bases short, with 10 bases between.

This clonotype has a handful of counts. The chain is built from TRBV4-2 and TRBJ1-2, with a tentative D call TRBD1 (5 bases). V was shortened by 0 bases and J by 7 bases, with 9 bases between the two germline ends. The CDR3 consists of 13 residues. Germline CDR1 LGHNA, CDR2 YNFKEQ. CDR3 amino acids: CASSQDQGAGYTF. DNA of the CDR3: TGTGCCAGCAGCCAAGATCAGGGTGCTGGCTACACCTTC.

The chain carries TRBV12-5 and TRBJ2-5, with D perhaps TRBD2 (5 bases). V was clipped by 8 bases and J by 5 bases, with 9 bases between them. The CDR3 length is 11 residues. Germline lookup yields CDR1 LGHNT and CDR2 FRNRAP. The CDR3 protein is CASTRRETQYF. The DNA of the CDR3 is TGTGCTAGTACCCGGAGGGAGACCCAGTACTTC.

This clonotype was observed at least ten times. The CDR3 DNA follows: TGTGCCAGCGGGGGGGATCAAGAGACCCAGTACTTC. Its protein is CASGGDQETQYF. The gene calls are TRBV2 and TRBJ2-5; TRBD2 aligns across 7 bases. CDR3 length equals 12 residues. V trimming: 8 bases; J trimming: 2 bases; junction bases outside the gene matches: 2. Looked up from germline, CDR1 is SNHLY and CDR2 is FYNNEI.

This clonotype was observed a few times. J is TRBJ2-7 and V is TRBV5-1, with 10 bases fitting TRBD2. This CDR3 has 14 residues. With 2 bases clipped from V and 3 bases from J, the junction kept 2 bases outside the gene matches. CDR1 SGHRS and CDR2 YFSETQ come from the germline V gene. The DNA of the CDR3 is TGCGCCAGCAGCTTTCTAGCGGGAGACTACGAGCAGTACTTC. Residues: CASSFLAGDYEQYF.

The chain employs TRBV11-2 and TRBJ2-5; a weak D match, TRBD2 (6 bases). V lost 7 bases to trimming and J lost 5 bases, with 23 bases between them. Germline lookup yields CDR1 SGHAT and CDR2 FQNNGV. This CDR3 comprises 16 residues. CDR3 nucleotide sequence: TGTGCCAGCACAACCCGGAGACTAGGGATTGGCGAGACCCAGTACTTC. It specifies CASTTRRLGIGETQYF.

This clonotype came up a few times. The gene calls are TRBV7-7 and TRBJ2-3; D ambiguous. Germline V lookup: CDR1 SSHAT, CDR2 FNYEAQ (reference sequence). The CDR3 has 13 residues. Trimming shortened V by 2 bases and J by 3 bases, and 6 bases separated the two germline ends. DNA for the CDR3: TGTGCCAGCAGCTTAAGGGAAACAGATACGCAGTATTTT. This translates into CASSLRETDTQYF.

This clonotype was recorded a few times. This chain connects TRBV5-1 to TRBJ2-4; tentative D call: TRBD2 (6 bases). V was clipped by 0 bases and J by 8 bases, with 9 bases between them. The CDR3 is made up of 13 amino acids. Germline V gene lookup returns CDR1 SGHRS and CDR2 YFSETQ. The CDR3 DNA follows: TGCGCCAGCAGCTTGGAAACGGGGGACATTCAGTACTTC. This encodes CASSLETGDIQYF.

This clonotype was seen a handful of times. The chain combines TRBV4-1 with TRBJ2-2, with a possible D match to TRBD2 (5 bases). CDR3 size: 16 residues. Germline CDR1 is MGHRA and CDR2 is YSYEKL. V shed 2 bases and J shed 1 base, with 11 bases lying between them. CDR3 sequence (DNA): TGCGCCAGCAGCCAACTTAGCGAGCGGAACACCGGGGAGCTGTTTTTT. The encoded protein is CASSQLSERNTGELFF.

The chain is built from TRBV12-3 or TRBV12-4 and TRBJ2-1; 7 nucleotides align to TRBD2. The J segment lost 7 bases and the V segment lost 6 bases, leaving 18 bases of the junction unmatched. The CDR3 consists of 17 residues. CDR3 loop: CASSIPPGGGIVNEQFF. In DNA, the CDR3 is TGTGCCAGCAGCATTCCCCCGGGCGGGGGAATCGTTAATGAGCAGTTCTTC.

This clonotype has more than one count but fewer than ten. The V and J genes are TRBV7-9 and TRBJ2-5; 8 positions match TRBD1. The junction had 9 bases not matched to a gene; V was cut back by 2 bases and J by 4 bases. This CDR3 is 16 amino acids long. Germline V gene data show CDR1 as SEHNR and CDR2 as FQNEAQ (reference sequence). The CDR3 nucleotides read TGTGCCAGCAGCTTACGACAGGGGCCCTACCTAGAGACCCAGTACTTC. It yields the protein CASSLRQGPYLETQYF.

The V gene is TRBV6-5, the J gene TRBJ2-2, with D perhaps TRBD1 (5 bases). The germline V and J ends were trimmed by 5 bases and 4 bases, with 11 bases remaining between them. Germline assignment: CDR1 MNHEY and CDR2 SVGAGI. The CDR3 has 14 amino acids. The CDR3 spells CASSLGRATGELFF. CDR3 in DNA: TGTGCCAGCAGTCTAGGCAGGGCCACCGGGGAGCTGTTTTTT.